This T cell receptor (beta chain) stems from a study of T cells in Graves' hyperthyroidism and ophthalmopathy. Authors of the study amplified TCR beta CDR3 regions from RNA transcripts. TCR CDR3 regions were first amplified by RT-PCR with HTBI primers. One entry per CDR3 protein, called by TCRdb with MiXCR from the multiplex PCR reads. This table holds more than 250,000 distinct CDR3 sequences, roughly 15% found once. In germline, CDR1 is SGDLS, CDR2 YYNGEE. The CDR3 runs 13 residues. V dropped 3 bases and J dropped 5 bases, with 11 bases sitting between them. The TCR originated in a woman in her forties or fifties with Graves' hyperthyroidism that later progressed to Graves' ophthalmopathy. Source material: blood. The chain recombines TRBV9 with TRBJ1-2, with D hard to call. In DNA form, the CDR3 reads TGTGCCAGCAGCGCGTCGGGTCCGTATGGCTACACCTTC. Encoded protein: CASSASGPYGYTF.